The present entry profiles one T cell receptor beta chain with its context. The antigen is not known. The donor group consisted entirely of healthy Caucasians. Trimming left V 1 base short and J 5 bases short, with 11 bases between. The CDR3 totals 13 residues. Germline assignment: CDR1 DFQATT and CDR2 SNEGSKA (reference sequence). These data are taken from a study of identical twins. Study-level findings and limits: Insertions were reduced in abundant cord blood beta clonotypes but not in memory repertoires. Invariant MAIT and iNKT cells could partly confound zero-insertion analyses.

Using its own MiXCR run on the 5' RACE reads, TCRdb lists one record per CDR3 protein. The sample consists of roughly 280,000 distinct CDR3 sequences, 8% to 9.5% of them appearing once. These data were also reused for a study on yellow fever vaccine responses in identical twins.

The sequence was obtained from a young woman in good health. This sequence joins TRBV20-1 and TRBJ2-5; D call uncertain. The sample consisted of CD8+ T cells sorted from blood. CDR3 protein: CSARGPGGETQYF. The DNA of the CDR3 is TGCAGTGCTAGAGGCCCGGGTGGGGAGACCCAGTACTTC.